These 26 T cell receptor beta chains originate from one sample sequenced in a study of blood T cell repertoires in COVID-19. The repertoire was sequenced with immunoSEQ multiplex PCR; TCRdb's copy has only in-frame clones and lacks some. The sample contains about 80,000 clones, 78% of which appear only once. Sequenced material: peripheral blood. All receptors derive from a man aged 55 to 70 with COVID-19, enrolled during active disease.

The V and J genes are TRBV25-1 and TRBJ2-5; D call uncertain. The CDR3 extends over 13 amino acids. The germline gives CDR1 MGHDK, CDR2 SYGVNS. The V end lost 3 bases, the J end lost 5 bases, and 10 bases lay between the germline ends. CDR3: CASSDRLSETQYF. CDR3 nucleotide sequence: TGTGCCAGCAGTGATCGGTTGTCGGAGACCCAGTACTTC.

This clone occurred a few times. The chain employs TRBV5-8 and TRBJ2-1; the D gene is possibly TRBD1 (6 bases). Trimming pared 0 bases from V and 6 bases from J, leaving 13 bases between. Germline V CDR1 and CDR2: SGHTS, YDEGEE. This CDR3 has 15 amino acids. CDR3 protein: CASSLGRQGFNEQFF. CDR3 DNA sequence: TGTGCCAGCAGCTTGGGGCGCCAGGGGTTCAATGAGCAGTTCTTC.

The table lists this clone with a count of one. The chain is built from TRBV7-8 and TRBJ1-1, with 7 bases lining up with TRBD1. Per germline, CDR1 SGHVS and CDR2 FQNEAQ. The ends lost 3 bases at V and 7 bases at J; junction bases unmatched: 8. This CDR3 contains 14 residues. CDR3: CASSLGDSRFEAFF. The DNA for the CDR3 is TGTGCCAGCAGCTTGGGGGACAGTAGGTTTGAAGCTTTCTTT.

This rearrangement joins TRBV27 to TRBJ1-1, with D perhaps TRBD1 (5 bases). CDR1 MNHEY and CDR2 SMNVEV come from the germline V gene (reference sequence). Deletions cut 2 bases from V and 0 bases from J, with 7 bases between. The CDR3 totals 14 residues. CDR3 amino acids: CASSLAGMNTEAFF. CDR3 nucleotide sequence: TGTGCCAGCAGTTTAGCAGGGATGAACACTGAAGCTTTCTTT.

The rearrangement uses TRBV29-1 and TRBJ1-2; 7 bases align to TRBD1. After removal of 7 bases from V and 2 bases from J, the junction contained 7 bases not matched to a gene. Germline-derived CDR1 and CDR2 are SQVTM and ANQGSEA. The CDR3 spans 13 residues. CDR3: CSAGGGTNYGYTF. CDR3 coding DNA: TGCAGCGCAGGGGGGGGGACGAACTATGGCTACACCTTC.

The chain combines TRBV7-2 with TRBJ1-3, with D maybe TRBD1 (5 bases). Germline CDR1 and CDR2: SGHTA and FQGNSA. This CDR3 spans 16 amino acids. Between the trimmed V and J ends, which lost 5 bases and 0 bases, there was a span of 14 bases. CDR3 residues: CASSPTGQTSGNTIYF. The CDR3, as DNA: TGTGCCAGCAGCCCTACCGGACAAACCTCTGGAAACACCATATATTTT.

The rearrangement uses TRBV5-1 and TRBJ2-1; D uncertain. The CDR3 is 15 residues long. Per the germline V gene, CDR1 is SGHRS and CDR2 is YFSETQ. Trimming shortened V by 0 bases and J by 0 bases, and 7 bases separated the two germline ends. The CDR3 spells CASSLVASSYNEQFF. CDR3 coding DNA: TGCGCCAGCAGCTTGGTTGCCAGCTCCTACAATGAGCAGTTCTTC. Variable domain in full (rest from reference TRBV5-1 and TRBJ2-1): KAGVTQTPRYLIKTRGQQVTLSCSPISGHRSVSWYQQTPGQGLQFLFEYFSETQRNKGNFPGRFSGRQFSNSRSEMNVSTLELGDSALYLCASSLVASSYNEQFFGPGTRLTVL.

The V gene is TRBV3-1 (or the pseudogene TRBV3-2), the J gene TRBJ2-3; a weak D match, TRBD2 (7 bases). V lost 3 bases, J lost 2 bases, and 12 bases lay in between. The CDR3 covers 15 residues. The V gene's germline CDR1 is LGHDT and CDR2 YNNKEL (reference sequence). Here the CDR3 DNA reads TGTGCCAGCAGCCAGCGGGGGCGCAACACAGATACGCAGTATTTT. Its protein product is CASSQRGRNTDTQYF.

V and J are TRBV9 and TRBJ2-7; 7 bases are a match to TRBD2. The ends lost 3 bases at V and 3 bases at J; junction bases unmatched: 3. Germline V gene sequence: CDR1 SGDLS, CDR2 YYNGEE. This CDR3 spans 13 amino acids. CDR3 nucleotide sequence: TGTGCCAGCAGCGCCGGGACTAACTACGAGCAGTACTTC. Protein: CASSAGTNYEQYF.

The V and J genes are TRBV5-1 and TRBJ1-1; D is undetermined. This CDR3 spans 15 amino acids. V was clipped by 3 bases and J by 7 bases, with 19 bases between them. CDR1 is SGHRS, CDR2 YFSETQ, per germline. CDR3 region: CASSSGSVGAGEAFF. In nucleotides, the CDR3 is TGCGCCAGCAGCTCGGGAAGCGTGGGCGCGGGTGAAGCTTTCTTT. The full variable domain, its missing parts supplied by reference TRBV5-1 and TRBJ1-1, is KAGVTQTPRYLIKTRGQQVTLSCSPISGHRSVSWYQQTPGQGLQFLFEYFSETQRNKGNFPGRFSGRQFSNSRSEMNVSTLELGDSALYLCASSSGSVGAGEAFFGQGTRLTVV.

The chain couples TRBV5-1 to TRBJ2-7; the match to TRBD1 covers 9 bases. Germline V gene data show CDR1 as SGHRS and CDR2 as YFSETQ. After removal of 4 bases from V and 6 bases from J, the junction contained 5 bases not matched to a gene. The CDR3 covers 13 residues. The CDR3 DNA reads TGCGCCAGCAGCAGGGACAGGGTTAGCGAGCAGTACTTC. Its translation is CASSRDRVSEQYF.

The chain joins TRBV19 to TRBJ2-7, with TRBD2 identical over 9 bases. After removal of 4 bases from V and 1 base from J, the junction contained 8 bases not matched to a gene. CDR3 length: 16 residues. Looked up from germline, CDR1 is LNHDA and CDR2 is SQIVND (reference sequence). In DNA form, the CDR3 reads TGTGCCAGTAGTAATAAGCGGGAGGCCTCTTCCTACGAGCAGTACTTC. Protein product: CASSNKREASSYEQYF.

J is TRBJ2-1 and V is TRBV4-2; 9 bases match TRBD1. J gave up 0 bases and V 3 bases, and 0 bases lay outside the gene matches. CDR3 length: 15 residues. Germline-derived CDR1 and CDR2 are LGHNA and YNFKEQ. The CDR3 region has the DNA TGTGCCAGCAGCCAGACAGGGGGCTCCTACAATGAGCAGTTCTTC. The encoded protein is CASSQTGGSYNEQFF.

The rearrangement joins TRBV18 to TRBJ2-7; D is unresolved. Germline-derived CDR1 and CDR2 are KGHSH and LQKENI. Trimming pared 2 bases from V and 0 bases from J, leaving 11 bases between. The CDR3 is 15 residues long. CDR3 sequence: CASSPSSRSSYEQYF. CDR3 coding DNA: TGTGCCAGCTCACCATCATCCCGGAGCTCCTACGAGCAGTACTTC.

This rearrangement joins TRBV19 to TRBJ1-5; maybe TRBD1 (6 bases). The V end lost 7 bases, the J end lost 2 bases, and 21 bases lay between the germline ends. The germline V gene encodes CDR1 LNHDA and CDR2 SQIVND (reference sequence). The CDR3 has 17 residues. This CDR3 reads CASTFGGANLGNQPQHF. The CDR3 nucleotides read TGTGCCAGTACCTTTGGGGGGGCTAATTTGGGCAATCAGCCCCAGCATTTT. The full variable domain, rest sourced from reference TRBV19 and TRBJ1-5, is DGGITQSPKYLFRKEGQNVTLSCEQNLNHDAMYWYRQDPGQGLRLIYYSQIVNDFQKGDIAEGYSVSREKKESFPLTVTSAQKNPTAFYLCASTFGGANLGNQPQHFGDGTRLSIL.

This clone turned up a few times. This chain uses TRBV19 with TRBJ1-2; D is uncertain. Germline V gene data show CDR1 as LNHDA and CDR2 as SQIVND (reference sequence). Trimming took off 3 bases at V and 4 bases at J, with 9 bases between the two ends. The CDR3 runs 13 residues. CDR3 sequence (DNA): TGTGCCAGTAGTATCGAACGGTTCTATGGCTACACCTTC. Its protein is CASSIERFYGYTF.

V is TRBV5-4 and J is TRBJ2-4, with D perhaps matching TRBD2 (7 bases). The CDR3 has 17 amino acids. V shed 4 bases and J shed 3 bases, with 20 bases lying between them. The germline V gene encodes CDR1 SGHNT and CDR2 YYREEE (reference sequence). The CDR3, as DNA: TGTGCCAGCAGCCTGGGCAGGGGCGGGGGCAGCAAAAACATTCAGTACTTC. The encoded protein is CASSLGRGGGSKNIQYF.

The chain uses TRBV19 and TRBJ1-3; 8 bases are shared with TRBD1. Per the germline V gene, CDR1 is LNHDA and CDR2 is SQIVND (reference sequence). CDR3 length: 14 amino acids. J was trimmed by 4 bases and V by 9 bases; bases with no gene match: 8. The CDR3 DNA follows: TGTGCCAGGTGCCAGGGGGCGCGGGGAAACACCATATATTTT. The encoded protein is CARCQGARGNTIYF.

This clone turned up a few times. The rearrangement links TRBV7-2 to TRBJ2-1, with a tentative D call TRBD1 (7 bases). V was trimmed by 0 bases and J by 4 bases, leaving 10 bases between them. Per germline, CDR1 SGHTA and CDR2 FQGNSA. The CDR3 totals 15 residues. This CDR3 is CASSLASGGYNEQFF. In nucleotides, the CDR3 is TGTGCCAGCAGCTTAGCTTCAGGGGGGTACAATGAGCAGTTCTTC.

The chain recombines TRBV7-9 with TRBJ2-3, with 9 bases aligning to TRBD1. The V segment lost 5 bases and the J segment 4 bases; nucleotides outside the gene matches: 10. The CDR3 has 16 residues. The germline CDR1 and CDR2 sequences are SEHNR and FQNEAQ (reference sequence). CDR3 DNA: TGTGCCAGCAGCCAGGGACAGGGATTAGGGGCAGATACGCAGTATTTT. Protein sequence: CASSQGQGLGADTQYF. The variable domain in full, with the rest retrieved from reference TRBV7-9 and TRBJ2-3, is DTGVSQNPRHKITKRGQNVTFRCDPISEHNRLYWYRQTLGQGPEFLTYFQNEAQLEKSRLLSDRFSAERPKGSFSTLEIQRTEQGDSAMYLCASSQGQGLGADTQYFGPGTRLTVL.

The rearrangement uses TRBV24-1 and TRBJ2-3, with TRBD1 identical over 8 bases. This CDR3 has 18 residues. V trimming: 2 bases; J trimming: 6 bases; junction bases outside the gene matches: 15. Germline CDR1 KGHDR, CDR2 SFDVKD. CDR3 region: CATSDSRAVGQGVDTQYF. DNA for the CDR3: TGTGCCACCAGTGATTCAAGAGCCGTCGGACAGGGCGTCGATACGCAGTATTTT.

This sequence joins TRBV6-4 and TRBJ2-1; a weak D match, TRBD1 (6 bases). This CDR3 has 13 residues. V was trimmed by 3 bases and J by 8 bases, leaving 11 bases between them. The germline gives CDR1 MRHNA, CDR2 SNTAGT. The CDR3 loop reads CASSERGGYEQFF. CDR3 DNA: TGTGCCAGCAGTGAAAGAGGGGGTTATGAGCAGTTCTTC.

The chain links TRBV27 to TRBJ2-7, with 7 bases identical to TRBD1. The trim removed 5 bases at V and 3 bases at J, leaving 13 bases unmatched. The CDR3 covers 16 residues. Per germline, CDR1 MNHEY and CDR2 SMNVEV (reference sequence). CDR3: CASSDRDSMRIYEQYF. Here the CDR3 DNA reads TGTGCCAGCAGTGACAGGGATTCTATGAGGATCTACGAGCAGTACTTC.

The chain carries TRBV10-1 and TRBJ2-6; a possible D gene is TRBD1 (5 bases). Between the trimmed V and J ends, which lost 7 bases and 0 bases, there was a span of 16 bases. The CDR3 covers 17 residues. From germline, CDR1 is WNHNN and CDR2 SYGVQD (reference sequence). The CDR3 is CASTAPGLPSGANVLTF. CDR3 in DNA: TGCGCCAGCACCGCCCCAGGGTTGCCCTCTGGGGCCAACGTCCTGACTTTC.

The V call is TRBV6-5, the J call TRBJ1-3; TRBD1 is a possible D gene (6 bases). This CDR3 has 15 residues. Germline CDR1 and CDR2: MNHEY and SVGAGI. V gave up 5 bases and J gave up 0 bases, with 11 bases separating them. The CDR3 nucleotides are TGTGCCAGCAGTCCCGAGGGGGACTCTGGAAACACCATATATTTT. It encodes CASSPEGDSGNTIYF.

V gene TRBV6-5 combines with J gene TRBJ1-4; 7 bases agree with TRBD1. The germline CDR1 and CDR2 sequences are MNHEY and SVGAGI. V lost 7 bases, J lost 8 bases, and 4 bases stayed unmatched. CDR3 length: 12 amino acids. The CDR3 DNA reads TGTGCCAGCACTGGGACAGCCGAAAAACTGTTTTTT. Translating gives CASTGTAEKLFF.